These T cell receptor beta chains were read from a single sample in a study of T cell repertoires in cytomegalovirus infection. One entry per CDR3 protein results from TCRdb running MiXCR on the reads. The repertoire consists of over 250,000 distinct CDR3 sequences, with approximately 22% occurring once and the leading ten covering roughly 20%. For these receptors, no antigen is known. The sample in question was cultured PBMCs, obtained from culture after CMV antigen stimulation. Receptor source: a human donor in good health (CMV status not recorded). Some clones in this sample may be carry-over from other donors' samples. CDR3s include the opening cysteine and the closing phenylalanine or tryptophan. D genes are given only for firm matches. A clone size is listed for some rows: how often the clone was seen (once, few, many), or a class if it is expanded.

v_call	j_call	d_call	clone_size	cdr3_aa	cdr3_nt
TRBV6-1	TRBJ1-2	.	many	CASTSGTGYTF	TGTGCCAGCACCTCAGGGACTGGCTACACCTTC
TRBV6-8	TRBJ2-1	.	.	CASSYALGHEQFF	TGTGCCAGCAGTTACGCTCTGGGCCATGAGCAGTTCTTC
TRBV29-1	TRBJ2-7	.	.	CSVGRTDEQYF	TGCAGCGTTGGCCGGACCGACGAGCAGTACTTC
TRBV7-2	TRBJ2-7	TRBD2	many	CASSLVQLAGDAYEQYF	TGTGCCAGCAGCTTAGTGCAACTAGCGGGGGATGCCTACGAGCAGTACTTC
TRBV27	TRBJ2-3	TRBD2	few	CASSAYSSGSRDTQYF	TGTGCCAGCAGCGCCTATTCTAGCGGGAGTAGGGATACGCAGTATTTT
TRBV12-3/TRBV12-4	TRBJ1-1	.	many	CASSLVRNTEAFF	TGTGCCAGCAGTTTAGTCAGGAACACTGAAGCTTTCTTT
TRBV7-2	TRBJ2-7	TRBD2	.	CASSGFAGTSVYEQYF	TGTGCCAGCAGCGGTTTCGCCGGGACTAGCGTCTACGAGCAGTACTTC
TRBV11-2	TRBJ1-2	.	few	CASSLEYRLNGYTF	TGTGCCAGCAGCTTAGAGTACAGATTAAATGGCTACACCTTC
TRBV12-3/TRBV12-4	TRBJ1-5	.	few	CASSTWRGGEISNQPQHF	TGTGCCAGCAGTACGTGGCGTGGAGGGGAGATCAGCAATCAGCCCCAGCATTTT
TRBV9	TRBJ2-1	.	.	CASSAENEQGQFF	TGTGCCAGCAGCGCAGAGAATGAGCAGGGGCAGTTCTTC
TRBV5-4	TRBJ2-3	.	.	CASSFRTPSTDTQYF	TGTGCCAGCAGCTTCCGGACGCCGAGCACAGATACGCAGTATTTT
TRBV6-6	TRBJ2-4	.	few	CASSQPNIQYF	TGTGCCAGCAGCCAGCCAAACATTCAGTACTTC
TRBV7-8	TRBJ1-5	.	.	CASSRSEDSNQPQHF	TGTGCCAGCAGCCGCAGCGAGGATAGCAATCAGCCCCAGCATTTT
TRBV19	TRBJ2-1	.	few	CASSIARLNYNEQFF	TGTGCCAGTAGTATTGCGCGACTTAATTACAATGAGCAGTTCTTC
TRBV25-1	TRBJ2-3	.	many	CASSALQGTQYF	TGTGCCAGCAGTGCACTCCAGGGAACGCAGTATTTT
TRBV6-2/TRBV6-3	TRBJ2-7	TRBD1	.	CASRPGGRVYEQYF	TGTGCCAGCAGACCAGGGGGAAGGGTCTACGAGCAGTACTTC
TRBV7-9	TRBJ2-7	TRBD1	.	CASSRRQGAYEQYF	TGTGCCAGCAGCCGAAGACAGGGGGCCTACGAGCAGTACTTC
TRBV11-1	TRBJ2-1	.	.	CASSLEGRGSSYNEQFF	TGTGCCAGCAGCTTAGAAGGGCGGGGCTCCTCCTACAATGAGCAGTTCTTC
TRBV7-2	TRBJ1-4	.	few	CASSLDKLGAEKLFF	TGTGCCAGCAGCTTAGACAAACTGGGGGCTGAAAAACTGTTTTTT
TRBV18	TRBJ2-7	.	.	CASSPLRARGDEQYF	TGTGCCAGCTCACCACTACGGGCGAGGGGGGACGAGCAGTACTTC
TRBV7-6	TRBJ1-2	TRBD1	few	CASSAQGAGGYTF	TGTGCCAGCAGCGCGCAGGGGGCTGGTGGCTACACCTTC
TRBV7-2	TRBJ1-6	.	few	CASSFRQRNSPLHF	TGTGCCAGCAGCTTCAGACAGAGGAATTCACCCCTCCACTTT
TRBV6-2/TRBV6-3	TRBJ2-1	.	few	CASRGGGGEQFF	TGTGCCAGCAGAGGGGGAGGTGGTGAGCAGTTCTTC
TRBV4-1	TRBJ2-1	TRBD2	.	CASRQTPRVDSGSNEQFF	TGCGCCAGCAGACAAACCCCTCGAGTTGATAGCGGGAGCAATGAGCAGTTCTTC
TRBV7-9	TRBJ1-3	.	few	CASSFYRENTIYF	TGTGCCAGCAGCTTTTACAGAGAAAACACCATATATTTT
TRBV15	TRBJ1-4	TRBD1	few	CATSRYGQGVNRLFF	TGTGCCACCAGCAGATATGGACAGGGGGTTAATCGACTGTTTTTT
TRBV5-4	TRBJ1-3	.	.	CASSSQGVDTIYF	TGTGCCAGCAGTTCCCAGGGAGTAGACACCATATATTTT
TRBV28	TRBJ2-1	.	many	CASTPGASRSYNEQFF	TGTGCCAGCACTCCCGGGGCTAGCCGTTCCTACAATGAGCAGTTCTTC
TRBV7-6	TRBJ2-2	.	few	CASSLTPNTGELFF	TGTGCTAGCAGCTTAACACCGAACACCGGGGAGCTGTTTTTT
TRBV6-6	TRBJ2-1	TRBD2	.	CASLPGGSGGVQFF	TGTGCCAGCCTCCCGGGGGGTAGCGGGGGTGTGCAGTTCTTC
TRBV7-2	TRBJ1-5	TRBD1	many	CASSFGQVNQPQHF	TGTGCCAGCAGCTTTGGACAGGTCAATCAGCCCCAGCATTTT
TRBV4-2	TRBJ1-2	TRBD1	.	CASSQVGGTGPLQNYGYTF	TGTGCCAGCAGCCAAGTAGGCGGGACAGGCCCGCTTCAAAACTATGGCTACACCTTC
TRBV6-2/TRBV6-3	TRBJ1-2	TRBD1	many	CASSEDRVMVYGYTF	TGTGCCAGCAGCGAGGACAGGGTGATGGTCTATGGCTACACCTTC
TRBV12-3/TRBV12-4	TRBJ1-1	.	.	CASSPVNEAFF	TGTGCCAGCTCCCCCGTAAATGAAGCTTTCTTT
TRBV14	TRBJ2-1	TRBD2	few	CASSQGPRASGTLNEQFF	TGTGCCAGCAGCCAAGGTCCGAGGGCTAGCGGGACTCTGAATGAGCAGTTCTTC
TRBV7-9	TRBJ2-3	TRBD1	.	CASSLPRQGDTQYF	TGTGCCAGCAGCTTACCCCGACAGGGCGATACGCAGTATTTT
TRBV6-2/TRBV6-3	TRBJ2-4	.	.	CASRTLGANLAKNIQYF	TGTGCCAGCAGAACCTTGGGCGCGAACCTAGCCAAAAACATTCAGTACTTC
TRBV5-1	TRBJ1-2	.	few	CASSPQGQLYGYTF	TGCGCCAGCAGCCCACAAGGACAGCTCTATGGCTACACCTTC
TRBV7-2	TRBJ1-1	.	few	CASSLAGYNTEAFF	TGTGCCAGCAGCTTGGCCGGATACAACACTGAAGCTTTCTTT
TRBV19	TRBJ1-5	.	.	CASGVVGLSNQPQHF	TGTGCCAGTGGTGTGGTTGGCCTTAGCAATCAGCCCCAGCATTTT
TRBV12-3/TRBV12-4	TRBJ1-1	TRBD1	many	CASSSRRDRGRSLSTEAFF	TGTGCCAGCAGTTCCCGGAGGGACAGGGGACGGTCTTTGAGCACTGAAGCTTTCTTT
TRBV4-1	TRBJ2-3	TRBD2	.	CASSQDGLAVSTDTQYF	TGCGCCAGCAGCCAAGATGGGCTAGCGGTTAGCACAGATACGCAGTATTTT
TRBV12-3/TRBV12-4	TRBJ1-3	TRBD1	few	CASSRHRGTAGNTIYF	TGTGCCAGCAGCCGACACAGGGGAACAGCTGGAAACACCATATATTTT
TRBV20-1	TRBJ2-3	.	.	CSAKRFGTQYF	TGCAGTGCTAAAAGATTCGGTACGCAGTATTTT
TRBV19	TRBJ1-5	.	.	CASMNSNSNQPQHF	TGTGCCAGTATGAACAGCAATAGCAATCAGCCCCAGCATTTT
TRBV12-3/TRBV12-4	TRBJ1-2	.	many	CASSLSQAYGYTF	TGTGCCAGCAGTTTATCACAGGCCTATGGCTACACCTTC